This TCR beta chain was observed in a study of early T cells in non-severe SARS-CoV-2 infection. At the level of the study: Whole-blood bulk RNA, unsorted, was sequenced, and chains were unpaired.

TCRdb re-called the 5' RACE reads with MiXCR, one entry per CDR3 protein. The table shows about 60,000 distinct CDR3 sequences, with 9.1% occurring only once. Trimming pared 3 bases from V and 0 bases from J, leaving 11 bases between. The CDR3 loop spans 15 amino acids. The germline V gene has CDR1 SGHNT and CDR2 YYREEE (reference sequence). J is TRBJ2-3 and V is TRBV5-4, with D hard to call. Sequenced input: whole blood. The clonotype was recovered from an adult who was a healthcare worker with PCR-confirmed SARS-CoV-2 infection or an uninfected control (not recorded which). CDR3 amino acids: CASSSQAASTDTQYF. CDR3 bases: TGTGCCAGCAGCTCGCAGGCGGCTAGCACAGATACGCAGTATTTT.